Detailed here is one T cell receptor (beta chain). Punch biopsies of lesional scalp, plus peripheral blood, were taken from alopecia areata patients. Extracted RNA was reverse transcribed into cDNA, the sequencing template. The protocol was immunoSEQ multiplex PCR, while the TCRdb copy is restricted to in-frame clones and leaves out a portion. The sample consists of about 150,000 clones, around 50% of them appearing once. This sample is part of a study of CD8+ T cells in alopecia areata. Per germline, CDR1 SGHRS and CDR2 YFSETQ. Trimming stripped 3 bases from V and 4 bases from J, with 10 bases between. The CDR3 spans 13 residues.

The chain carries TRBV5-1 and TRBJ1-1; D is unclear. Sequencing was performed on CD4+ T cells sorted from blood, taken at week 0. The TCR originated in a human donor with alopecia areata. DNA of the CDR3: TGCGCCAGCAGCTCAAGGGTTGGCACTGAAGCTTTCTTT. Translation gives CASSSRVGTEAFF.